The clone carrying this T cell receptor beta chain rates as medium-sized. Trimming cost V 4 bases and J 1 base, with 16 bases left between them. This CDR3 contains 16 residues. Looked up from germline, CDR1 is SGHTA and CDR2 is FQGNSA. TCRdb re-analysed the 5' RACE reads in MiXCR, keeping a single row per CDR3 protein. The table records about 8,600 distinct CDR3 sequences, about a sixth of them present only once. This receptor was obtained from a female donor with breast cancer. The J gene is TRBJ1-2, the V gene TRBV7-2; D might be TRBD1 (5 bases). What was sequenced was memory CD4+ T cells sorted from blood. Subset defined: memory CD4+ T cells, CD4+CD45RO+CD25-. CDR3 bases: TGTGCCAGCAGCTCTTATCTCGGGACTGATAACTATGGCTACACCTTC. It codes for CASSSYLGTDNYGYTF.